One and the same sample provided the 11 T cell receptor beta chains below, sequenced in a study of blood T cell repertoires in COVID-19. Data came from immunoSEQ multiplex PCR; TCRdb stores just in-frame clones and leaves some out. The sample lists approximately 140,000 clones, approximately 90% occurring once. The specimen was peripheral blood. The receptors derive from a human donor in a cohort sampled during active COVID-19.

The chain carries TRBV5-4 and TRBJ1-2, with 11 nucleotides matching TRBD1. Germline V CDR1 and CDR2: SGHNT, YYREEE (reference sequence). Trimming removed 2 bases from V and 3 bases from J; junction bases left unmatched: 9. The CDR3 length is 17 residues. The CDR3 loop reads CASSFLAGQGAYYGYTF. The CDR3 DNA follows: TGTGCCAGCAGCTTCCTCGCCGGACAGGGGGCGTACTATGGCTACACCTTC.

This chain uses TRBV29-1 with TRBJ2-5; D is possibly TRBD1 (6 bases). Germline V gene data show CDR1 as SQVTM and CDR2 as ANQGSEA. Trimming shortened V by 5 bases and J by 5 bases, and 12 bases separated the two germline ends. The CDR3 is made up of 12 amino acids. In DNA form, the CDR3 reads TGCAGCGTTATGGGGGCTCCCGAGACCCAGTACTTC. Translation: CSVMGAPETQYF.

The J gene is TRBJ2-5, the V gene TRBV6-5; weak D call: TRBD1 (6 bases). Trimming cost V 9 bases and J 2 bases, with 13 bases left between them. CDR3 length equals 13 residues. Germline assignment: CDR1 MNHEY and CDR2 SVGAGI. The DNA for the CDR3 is TGTGCCAGTTCAGGGGCGGCTCAAGAGACCCAGTACTTC. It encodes CASSGAAQETQYF.

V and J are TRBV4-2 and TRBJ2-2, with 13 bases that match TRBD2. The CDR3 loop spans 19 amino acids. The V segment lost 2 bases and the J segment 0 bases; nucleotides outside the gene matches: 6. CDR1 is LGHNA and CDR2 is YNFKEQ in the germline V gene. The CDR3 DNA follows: TGTGCCAGCAGCCAAATCTGGACTAGCGGGGGCACGAACACCGGGGAGCTGTTTTTT. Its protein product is CASSQIWTSGGTNTGELFF.

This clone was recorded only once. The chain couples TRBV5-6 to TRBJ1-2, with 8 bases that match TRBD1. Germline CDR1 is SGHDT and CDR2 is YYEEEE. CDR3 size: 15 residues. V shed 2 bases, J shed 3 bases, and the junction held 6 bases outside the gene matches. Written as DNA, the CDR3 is TGTGCCAGCAGCTTCCTCCCAGGGGGCGACTATGGCTACACCTTC. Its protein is CASSFLPGGDYGYTF. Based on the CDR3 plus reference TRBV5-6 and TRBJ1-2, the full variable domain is DAGVTQSPTHLIKTRGQQVTLRCSPKSGHDTVSWYQQALGQGPQFIFQYYEEEERQRGNFPDRFSGHQFPNYSSELNVNALLLGDSALYLCASSFLPGGDYGYTFGSGTRLTVV.

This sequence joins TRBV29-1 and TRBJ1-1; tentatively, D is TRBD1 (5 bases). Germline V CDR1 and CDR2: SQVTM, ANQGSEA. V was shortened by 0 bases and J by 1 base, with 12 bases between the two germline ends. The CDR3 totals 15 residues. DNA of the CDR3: TGCAGCGTTGAAGATTCGAACAGGAGGAACACTGAAGCTTTCTTT. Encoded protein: CSVEDSNRRNTEAFF.

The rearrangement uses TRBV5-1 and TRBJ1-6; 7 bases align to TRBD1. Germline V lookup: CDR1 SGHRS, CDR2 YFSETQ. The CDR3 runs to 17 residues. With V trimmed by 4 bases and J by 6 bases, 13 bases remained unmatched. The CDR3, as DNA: TGCGCCAGCAGCCTACGACAGGGCGGGGCGCTTAATTCACCCCTCCACTTT. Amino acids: CASSLRQGGALNSPLHF.

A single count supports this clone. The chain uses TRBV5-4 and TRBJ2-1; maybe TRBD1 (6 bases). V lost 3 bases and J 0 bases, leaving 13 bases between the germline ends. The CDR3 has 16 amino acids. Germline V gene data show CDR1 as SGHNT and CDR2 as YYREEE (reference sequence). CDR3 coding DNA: TGTGCCAGCAGCTACCCAGGGGCCCTCTCCTACAATGAGCAGTTCTTC. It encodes CASSYPGALSYNEQFF.

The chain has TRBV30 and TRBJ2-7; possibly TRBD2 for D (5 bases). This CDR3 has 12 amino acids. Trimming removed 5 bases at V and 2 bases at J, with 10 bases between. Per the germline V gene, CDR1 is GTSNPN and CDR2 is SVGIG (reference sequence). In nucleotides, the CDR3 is TGTGCCTGGGGGAGTATTACCTACGAGCAGTACTTC. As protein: CAWGSITYEQYF.

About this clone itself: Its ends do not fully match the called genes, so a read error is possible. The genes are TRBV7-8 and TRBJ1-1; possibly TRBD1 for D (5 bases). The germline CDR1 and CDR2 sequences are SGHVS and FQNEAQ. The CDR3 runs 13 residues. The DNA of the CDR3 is TGTGCCAGCAGCCATGGGGGGAACGCTGAAGCTTTCTTT. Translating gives CASSHGGNAEAFF.

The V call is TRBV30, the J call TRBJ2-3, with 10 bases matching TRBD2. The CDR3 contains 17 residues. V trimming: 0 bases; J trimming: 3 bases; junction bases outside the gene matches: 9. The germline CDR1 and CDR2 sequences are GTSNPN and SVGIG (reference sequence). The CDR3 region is CAWSVRGLAGVTDTQYF. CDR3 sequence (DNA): TGTGCCTGGAGTGTTAGGGGGCTAGCGGGGGTTACAGATACGCAGTATTTT.